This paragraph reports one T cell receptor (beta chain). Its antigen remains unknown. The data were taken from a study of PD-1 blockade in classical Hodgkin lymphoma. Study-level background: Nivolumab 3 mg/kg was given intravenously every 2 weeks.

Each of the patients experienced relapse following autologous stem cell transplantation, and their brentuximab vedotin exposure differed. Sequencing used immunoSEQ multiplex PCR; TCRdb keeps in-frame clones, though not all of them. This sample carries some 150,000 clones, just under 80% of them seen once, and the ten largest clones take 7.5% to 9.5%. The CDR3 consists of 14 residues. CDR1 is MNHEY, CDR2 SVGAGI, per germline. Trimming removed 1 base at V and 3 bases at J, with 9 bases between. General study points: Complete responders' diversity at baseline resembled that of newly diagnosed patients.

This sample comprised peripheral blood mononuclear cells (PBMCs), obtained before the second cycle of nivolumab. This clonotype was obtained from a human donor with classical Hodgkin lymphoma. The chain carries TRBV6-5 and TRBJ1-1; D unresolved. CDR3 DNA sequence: TGTGCCAGCAGTTACTTGGCGACGCACACTGAAGCTTTCTTT. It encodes CASSYLATHTEAFF.